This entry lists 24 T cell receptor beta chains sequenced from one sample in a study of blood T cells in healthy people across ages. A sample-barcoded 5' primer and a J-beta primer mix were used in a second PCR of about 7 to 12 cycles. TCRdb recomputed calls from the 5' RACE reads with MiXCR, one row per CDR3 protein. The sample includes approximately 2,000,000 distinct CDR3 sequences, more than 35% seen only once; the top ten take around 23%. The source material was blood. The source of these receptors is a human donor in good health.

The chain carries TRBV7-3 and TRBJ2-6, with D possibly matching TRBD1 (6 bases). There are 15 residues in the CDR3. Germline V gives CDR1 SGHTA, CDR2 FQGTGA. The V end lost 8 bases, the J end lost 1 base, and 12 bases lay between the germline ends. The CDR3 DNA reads TGTGCCAGCGGGTTAGACAGGTCTGGGGCCAACGTCCTGACTTTC. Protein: CASGLDRSGANVLTF.

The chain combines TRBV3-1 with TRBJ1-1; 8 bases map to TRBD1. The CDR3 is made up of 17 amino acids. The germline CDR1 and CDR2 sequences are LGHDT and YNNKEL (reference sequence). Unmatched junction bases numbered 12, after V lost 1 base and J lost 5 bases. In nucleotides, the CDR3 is TGTGCCAGCAGCCAAGTAACAGGGGGTAGGGTCGATACTGAAGCTTTCTTT. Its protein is CASSQVTGGRVDTEAFF.

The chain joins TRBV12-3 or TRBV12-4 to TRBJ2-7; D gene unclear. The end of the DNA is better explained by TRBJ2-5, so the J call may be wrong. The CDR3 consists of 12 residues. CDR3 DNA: TGTGCCAGCAGCCGGGCCGATACGACCCAGTACTTC. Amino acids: CASSRADTTQYF.

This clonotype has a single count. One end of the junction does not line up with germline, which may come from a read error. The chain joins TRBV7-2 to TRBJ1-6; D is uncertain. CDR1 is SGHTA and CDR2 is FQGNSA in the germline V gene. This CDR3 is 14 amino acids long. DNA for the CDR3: TGTGCCAGTAGCCTTCATGGGTCTGACTCACCCCCCCACTTT. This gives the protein CASSLHGSDSPPHF.

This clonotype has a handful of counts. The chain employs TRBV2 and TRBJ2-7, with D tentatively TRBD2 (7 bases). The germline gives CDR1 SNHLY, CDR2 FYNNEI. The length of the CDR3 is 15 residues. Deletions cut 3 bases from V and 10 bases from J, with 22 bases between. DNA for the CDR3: TGTGCCAGCAGTGAGAGTGGGGTGGCGGGGGCCCAACAGTACTTC. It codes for CASSESGVAGAQQYF. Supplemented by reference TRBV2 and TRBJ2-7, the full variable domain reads EPEVTQTPSHQVTQMGQEVILRCVPISNHLYFYWYRQILGQKVEFLVSFYNNEISEKSEIFDDQFSVERPDGSNFTLKIRSTKLEDSAMYFCASSESGVAGAQQYFGPGTRLTVT.

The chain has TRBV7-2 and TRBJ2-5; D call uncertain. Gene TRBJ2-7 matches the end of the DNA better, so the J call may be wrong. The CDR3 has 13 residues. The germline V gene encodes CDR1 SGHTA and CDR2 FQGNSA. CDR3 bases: TGTGCCAGCAGCCTAACCGGGCCCTCCGAGCAGTACTTC. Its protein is CASSLTGPSEQYF.

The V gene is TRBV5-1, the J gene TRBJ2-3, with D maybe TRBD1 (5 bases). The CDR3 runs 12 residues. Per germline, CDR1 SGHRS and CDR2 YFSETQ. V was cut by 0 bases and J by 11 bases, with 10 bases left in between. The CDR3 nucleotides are TGCGCCAGCAGCTTGGCCCAGGGCGTGCAGTATTTT. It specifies CASSLAQGVQYF. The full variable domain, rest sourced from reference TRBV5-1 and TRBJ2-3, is KAGVTQTPRYLIKTRGQQVTLSCSPISGHRSVSWYQQTPGQGLQFLFEYFSETQRNKGNFPGRFSGRQFSNSRSEMNVSTLELGDSALYLCASSLAQGVQYFGPGTRLTVL.

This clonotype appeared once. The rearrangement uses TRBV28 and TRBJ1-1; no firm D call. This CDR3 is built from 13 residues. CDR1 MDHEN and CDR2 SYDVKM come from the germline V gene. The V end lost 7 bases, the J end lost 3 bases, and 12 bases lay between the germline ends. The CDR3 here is CASKSVMYTEAFF. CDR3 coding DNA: TGTGCCAGCAAGTCAGTAATGTACACTGAAGCTTTCTTT.

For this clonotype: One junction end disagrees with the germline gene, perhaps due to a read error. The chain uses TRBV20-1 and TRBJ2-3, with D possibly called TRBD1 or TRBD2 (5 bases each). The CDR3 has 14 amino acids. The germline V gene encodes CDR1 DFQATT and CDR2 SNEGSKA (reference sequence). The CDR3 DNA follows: TGCAGTACTAGAGATCGACAGAGCACAGATACGCAGTATTTT. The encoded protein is CSTRDRQSTDTQYF.

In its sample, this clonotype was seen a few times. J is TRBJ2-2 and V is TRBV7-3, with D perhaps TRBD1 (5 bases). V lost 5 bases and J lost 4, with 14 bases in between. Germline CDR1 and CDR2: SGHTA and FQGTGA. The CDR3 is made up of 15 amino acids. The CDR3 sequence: CASSPSAGRTGELFF. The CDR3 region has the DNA TGTGCCAGCAGCCCCTCGGCAGGGCGCACCGGGGAGCTGTTTTTT.

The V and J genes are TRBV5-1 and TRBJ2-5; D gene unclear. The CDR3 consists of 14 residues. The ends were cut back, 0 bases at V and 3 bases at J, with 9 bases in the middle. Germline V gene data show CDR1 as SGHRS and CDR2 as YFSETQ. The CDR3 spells CASSLAASEETQYF. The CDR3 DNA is TGCGCCAGCAGCTTGGCCGCTAGTGAAGAGACCCAGTACTTC.

In DNA form, the CDR3 reads TGCAGCGTCGGGACAGAGGATCAGCCCCAGCATTTT. This translates into CSVGTEDQPQHF. The chain links TRBV29-1 to TRBJ1-5, with 7 nucleotides matching TRBD1. This CDR3 is 12 amino acids long. After removal of 6 bases from V and 5 bases from J, the junction contained 4 bases not matched to a gene. Per the germline V gene, CDR1 is SQVTM and CDR2 is ANQGSEA.

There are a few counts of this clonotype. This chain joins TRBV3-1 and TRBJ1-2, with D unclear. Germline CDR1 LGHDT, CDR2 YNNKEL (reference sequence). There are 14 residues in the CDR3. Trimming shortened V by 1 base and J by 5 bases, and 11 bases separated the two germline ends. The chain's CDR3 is CASSQGGGRYGYTF. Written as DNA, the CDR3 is TGTGCCAGCAGCCAAGGAGGTGGGCGGTATGGCTACACCTTC.

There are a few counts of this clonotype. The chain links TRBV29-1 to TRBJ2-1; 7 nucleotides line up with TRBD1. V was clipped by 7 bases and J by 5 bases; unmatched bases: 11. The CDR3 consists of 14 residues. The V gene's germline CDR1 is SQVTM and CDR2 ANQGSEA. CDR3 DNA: TGCAGCGCCGAAGGGACAGTTCGTGACAATGAGCAGTTCTTC. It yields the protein CSAEGTVRDNEQFF.

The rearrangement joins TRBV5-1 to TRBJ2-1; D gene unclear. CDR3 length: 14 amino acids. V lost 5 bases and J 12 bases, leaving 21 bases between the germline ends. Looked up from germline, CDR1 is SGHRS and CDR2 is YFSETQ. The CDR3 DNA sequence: TGCGCCAGCAGAGGCGAGACACACCTCGGCGGGCAGTTCTTC. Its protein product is CASRGETHLGGQFF.

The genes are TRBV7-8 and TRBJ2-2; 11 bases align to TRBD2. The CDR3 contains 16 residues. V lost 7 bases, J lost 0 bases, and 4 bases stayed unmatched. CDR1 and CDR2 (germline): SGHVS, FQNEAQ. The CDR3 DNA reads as TGTGCCAGCAACCCACTAGCGGGGGCGAACACCGGGGAGCTGTTTTTT. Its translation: CASNPLAGANTGELFF.

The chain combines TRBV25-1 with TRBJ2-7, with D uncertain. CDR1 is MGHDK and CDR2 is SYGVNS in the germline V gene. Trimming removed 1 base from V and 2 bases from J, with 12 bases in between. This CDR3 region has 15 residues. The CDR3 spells CASSEWGIGTYEQYF. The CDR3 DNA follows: TGTGCCAGCAGTGAATGGGGAATTGGGACCTACGAGCAGTACTTC.

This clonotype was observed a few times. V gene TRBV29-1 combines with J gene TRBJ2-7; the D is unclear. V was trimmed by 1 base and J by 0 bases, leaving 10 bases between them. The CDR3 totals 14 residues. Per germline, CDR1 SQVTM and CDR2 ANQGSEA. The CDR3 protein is CSVEVTLSSYEQYF. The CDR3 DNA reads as TGCAGCGTTGAAGTGACCTTGAGCTCCTACGAGCAGTACTTC.

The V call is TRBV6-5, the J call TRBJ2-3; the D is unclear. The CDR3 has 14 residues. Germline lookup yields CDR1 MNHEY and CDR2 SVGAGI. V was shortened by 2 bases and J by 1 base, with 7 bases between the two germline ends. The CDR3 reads CASSYPDGTDTQYF. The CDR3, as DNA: TGTGCCAGCAGTTACCCGGACGGCACAGATACGCAGTATTTT.

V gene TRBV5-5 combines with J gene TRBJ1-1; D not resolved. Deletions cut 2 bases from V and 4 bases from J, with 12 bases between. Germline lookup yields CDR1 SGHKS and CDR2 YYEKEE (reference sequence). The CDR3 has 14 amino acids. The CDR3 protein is CASSLGGLATEAFF. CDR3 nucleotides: TGTGCCAGCAGCTTAGGCGGCTTGGCCACTGAAGCTTTCTTT.

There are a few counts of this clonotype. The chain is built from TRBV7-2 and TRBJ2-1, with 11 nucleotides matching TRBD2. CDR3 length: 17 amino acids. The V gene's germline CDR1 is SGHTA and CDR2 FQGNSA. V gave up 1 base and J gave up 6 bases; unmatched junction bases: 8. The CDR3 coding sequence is TGTGCCAGCAGCTTAGTACCCCTAGCGGGGGGCACCAATGAGCAGTTCTTC. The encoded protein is CASSLVPLAGGTNEQFF.

The chain's CDR3 is CATSRRTANTEAFF. CDR3 DNA sequence: TGTGCCACCAGCAGACGTACAGCGAACACTGAAGCTTTCTTT. The chain recombines TRBV15 with TRBJ1-1; D call uncertain. The CDR3 covers 14 residues. Germline loops: CDR1 LNHNV, CDR2 YYDKDF (reference sequence). V was shortened by 2 bases and J by 1 base, with 8 bases between the two germline ends.

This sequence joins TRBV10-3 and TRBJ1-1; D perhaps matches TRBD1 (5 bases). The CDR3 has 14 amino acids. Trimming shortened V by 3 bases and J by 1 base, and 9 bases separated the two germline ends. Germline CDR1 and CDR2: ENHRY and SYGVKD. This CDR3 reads CAISEQAANTEAFF. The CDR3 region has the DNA TGTGCCATCAGTGAACAGGCCGCGAACACTGAAGCTTTCTTT.

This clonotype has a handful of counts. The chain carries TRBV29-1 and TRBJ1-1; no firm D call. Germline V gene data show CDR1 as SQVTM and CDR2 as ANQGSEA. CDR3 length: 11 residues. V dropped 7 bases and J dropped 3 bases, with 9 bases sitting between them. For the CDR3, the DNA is TGCAGCGCCTCCGGTTACACTGAAGCTTTCTTT. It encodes CSASGYTEAFF.